Listed here is a single T cell receptor beta chain. Its antigen is currently unknown. This entry comes from a study of Ad26.COV2.S vaccination and SARS-CoV-2 variants. Whole-study findings and limits: Participants in the vaccine arm had higher spike-specific TCR breadth; placebo recipients had lower.

Indicated treatment: roughly 19 received Ad26.COV2.S at low or high dose, single or two shots; about 5 received placebo; per-sample allocation not given. Day 63 after the first injection of vaccine or placebo was the sampling time. The J segment lost 4 bases and the V segment lost 6 bases, leaving 4 bases of the junction unmatched. CDR3 length equals 13 residues. Germline values: CDR1 KGHSH, CDR2 LQKENI. Produced via immunoSEQ multiplex PCR; TCRdb's table is partial and in-frame only. Of hundreds of thousands of clones listed, roughly nine tenths are singletons. The TCR comes from a person between 18 and 59 years old who received the Ad26.COV2.S COVID-19 vaccine or a placebo. This chain uses TRBV18 with TRBJ2-5, with 8 bases that match TRBD1. The specimen comprised peripheral blood, sampled in a trial of Ad26.COV2.S vaccine versus placebo. The CDR3 nucleotides read TGTGCCAGCTCCCAGGGGGCAAGAGAGACCCAGTACTTC. It translates to CASSQGARETQYF.